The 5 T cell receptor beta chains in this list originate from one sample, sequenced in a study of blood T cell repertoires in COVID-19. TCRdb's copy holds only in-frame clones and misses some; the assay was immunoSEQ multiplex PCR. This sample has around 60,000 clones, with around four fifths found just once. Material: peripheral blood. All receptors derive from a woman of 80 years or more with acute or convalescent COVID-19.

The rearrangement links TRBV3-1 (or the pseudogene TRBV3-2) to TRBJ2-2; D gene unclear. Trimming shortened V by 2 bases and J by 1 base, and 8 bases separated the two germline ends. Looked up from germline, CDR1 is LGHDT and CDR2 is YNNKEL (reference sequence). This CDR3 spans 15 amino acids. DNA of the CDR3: TGTGCCAGCAGCCAATCTCCCCTGAACACCGGGGAGCTGTTTTTT. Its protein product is CASSQSPLNTGELFF.

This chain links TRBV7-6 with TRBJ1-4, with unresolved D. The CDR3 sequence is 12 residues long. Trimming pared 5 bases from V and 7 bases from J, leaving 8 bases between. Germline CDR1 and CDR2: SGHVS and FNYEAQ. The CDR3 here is CASSPEGEKLFF. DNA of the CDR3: TGTGCCAGCAGCCCGGAGGGTGAAAAACTGTTTTTT.

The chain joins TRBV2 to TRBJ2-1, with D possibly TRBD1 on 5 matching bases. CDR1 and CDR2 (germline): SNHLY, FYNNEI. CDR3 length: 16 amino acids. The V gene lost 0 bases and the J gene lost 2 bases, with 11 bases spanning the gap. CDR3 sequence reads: CASSEALGATYNEQFF. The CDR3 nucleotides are TGTGCCAGCAGTGAAGCATTAGGGGCTACCTACAATGAGCAGTTCTTC.

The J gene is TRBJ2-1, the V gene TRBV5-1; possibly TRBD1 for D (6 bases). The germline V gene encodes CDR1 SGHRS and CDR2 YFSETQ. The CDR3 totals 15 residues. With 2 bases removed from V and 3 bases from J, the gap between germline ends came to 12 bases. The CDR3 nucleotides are TGCGCCAGCAGCTTATTACAGGGCCTCTACAATGAGCAGTTCTTC. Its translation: CASSLLQGLYNEQFF. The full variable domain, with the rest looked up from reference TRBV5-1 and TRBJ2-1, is KAGVTQTPRYLIKTRGQQVTLSCSPISGHRSVSWYQQTPGQGLQFLFEYFSETQRNKGNFPGRFSGRQFSNSRSEMNVSTLELGDSALYLCASSLLQGLYNEQFFGPGTRLTVL.

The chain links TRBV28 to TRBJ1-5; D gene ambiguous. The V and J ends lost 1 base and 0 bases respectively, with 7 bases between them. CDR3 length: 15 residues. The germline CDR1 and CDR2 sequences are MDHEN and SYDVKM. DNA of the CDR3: TGTGCCAGCAGTTTATACCGAGATAGCAATCAGCCCCAGCATTTT. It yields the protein CASSLYRDSNQPQHF. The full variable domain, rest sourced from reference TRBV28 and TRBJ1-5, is DVKVTQSSRYLVKRTGEKVFLECVQDMDHENMFWYRQDPGLGLRLIYFSYDVKMKEKGDIPEGYSVSREKKERFSLILESASTNQTSMYLCASSLYRDSNQPQHFGDGTRLSIL.